Shown below are 3 T cell receptor beta chains from a single sample sequenced in a study of OX40 agonist ivuxolimab in advanced cancers. Libraries were prepared through the immunoSEQ multiplex PCR assay. TCRdb took this table from immuneACCESS and kept in-frame rearrangements with V and J called. Such tables lack part of the clones; where checked against another copy, unresolved V genes explain under half of the gap, and the rest is unexplained. This sample holds about 52,000 clones; 75% to 90% were observed only once. Clones ranked in the top ten supply around 14% of the sample. The sample consisted of CD4+ or CD8+ T cells sorted from blood, taken in a trial of the OX40 agonist ivuxolimab. All receptors come from an adult with an advanced solid tumor such as melanoma, head and neck, liver or kidney cancer.

The V call is TRBV5-1, the J call TRBJ2-1; TRBD2 matches 13 bases. Germline V gene lookup returns CDR1 SGHRS and CDR2 YFSETQ. This CDR3 has 14 amino acids. V lost 3 bases, J lost 8 bases, and 2 bases stayed unmatched. The CDR3 here is CASSSGTSGDEQFF. Here the CDR3 DNA reads TGCGCCAGCAGCTCCGGGACTAGCGGGGATGAGCAGTTCTTC.

The rearrangement joins TRBV6-6 to TRBJ2-7; 7 positions match TRBD2. With 2 bases clipped from V and 2 bases from J, the junction kept 3 bases outside the gene matches. The CDR3 runs to 14 residues. Germline V gene lookup returns CDR1 MNHNY and CDR2 SVGAGI (reference sequence). The CDR3 sequence: CASSYVRGAYEQYF. In nucleotides, the CDR3 is TGTGCCAGCAGTTACGTACGGGGGGCCTACGAGCAGTACTTC.

This clone was found once. V and J are TRBV6-5 and TRBJ2-5; 7 nucleotides align to TRBD1. Unmatched junction bases numbered 8, after V lost 6 bases and J lost 1 base. The germline V gene has CDR1 MNHEY and CDR2 SVGAGI. CDR3 length equals 15 residues. In nucleotides, the CDR3 is TGTGCCAGCAGCTTAGGGGCAGGGGGCCAAGAGACCCAGTACTTC. The encoded protein is CASSLGAGGQETQYF.